This record concerns one T cell receptor beta chain sequence. Germline V gene data show CDR1 as ENHRY and CDR2 as SYGVKD. The junction had 9 bases not matched to a gene; V was cut back by 2 bases and J by 1 base. This CDR3 has 17 residues. This record comes from a study of cytomegalovirus exposure and HLA in healthy donors. This table comes from immunoSEQ multiplex PCR, and its TCRdb copy is limited to in-frame clones, with some not included. This table has fewer than 90,000 clones, approximately 93% appearing once. Input material: PBMCs. This clonotype originated in a woman aged 18 to 35 in good health and CMV-seronegative. This chain uses TRBV10-3 with TRBJ2-3; 7 nucleotides agree with TRBD2. As DNA, the CDR3 is TGTGCCATCAGTGAGCCAGGATCGGCGGGGGGCACAGATACGCAGTATTTT. This codes for CAISEPGSAGGTDTQYF.